The 17 T cell receptor beta chains listed next were all sequenced from one sample in a study of beta chain features in type 1 diabetes. cDNA synthesis used the whole RNA isolate, giving expressed TCRB sequences. Data came from immunoSEQ multiplex PCR; TCRdb stores just in-frame clones and leaves some out. The sample holds 450,000 to 600,000 clones, roughly 31% seen once. The specimen was naive CD4+ T cells from blood. The receptors shown here come from a man younger than 35 in good health.

V is TRBV5-4 and J is TRBJ2-5; 10 bases fit TRBD2. Germline CDR1 and CDR2: SGHNT and YYREEE (reference sequence). V lost 4 bases, J lost 3 bases, and 6 bases stayed unmatched. The CDR3 is 15 residues long. The CDR3 DNA reads as TGTGCCAGCAGCAGCGGGACTAGCGTAGAAGAGACCCAGTACTTC. Translated, it gives CASSSGTSVEETQYF.

In its sample, this clone was seen a few times. The V call is TRBV25-1, the J call TRBJ2-5, with a weak D call TRBD2 (6 bases). The CDR3 sequence is 16 residues long. V was pared by 6 bases and J by 4 bases, with 21 bases between. Germline CDR1 and CDR2: MGHDK and SYGVNS. The CDR3 coding sequence is TGTGCCAGCAGCCCAAACCCGGGGGAACGGCGAGAGACCCAGTACTTC. Protein sequence: CASSPNPGERRETQYF.

The chain is built from TRBV2 and TRBJ1-1; D possibly corresponds to TRBD1 (5 bases). CDR1 is SNHLY, CDR2 FYNNEI, per germline. This CDR3 comprises 13 residues. The V gene lost 6 bases and the J gene lost 4 bases, with 12 bases spanning the gap. CDR3 region: CASRAAGGTEAFF. DNA of the CDR3: TGTGCCAGCAGGGCTGCGGGGGGCACTGAAGCTTTCTTT.

The chain carries TRBV28 and TRBJ2-1; perhaps TRBD1 as D (5 bases). Germline-derived CDR1 and CDR2 are MDHEN and SYDVKM. The ends were cut back, 1 base at V and 0 bases at J, with 7 bases in the middle. The CDR3 totals 15 residues. Here the CDR3 reads CASSLLGRSYNEQFF. DNA of the CDR3: TGTGCCAGCAGTTTATTGGGGCGCTCCTACAATGAGCAGTTCTTC.

The chain has TRBV7-8 and TRBJ2-1; D assignment may be TRBD1 or TRBD2 (5 bases each). The CDR3 length is 14 residues. The germline CDR1 and CDR2 sequences are SGHVS and FQNEAQ. V gave up 8 bases and J gave up 4 bases, with 15 bases separating them. CDR3 nucleotide sequence: TGTGCCAGCGCTCCGGGGTACAGGTACAATGAGCAGTTCTTC. Protein product: CASAPGYRYNEQFF. Based on the CDR3 plus reference TRBV7-8 and TRBJ2-1, the full variable domain is GAGVSQSPRYKVAKRGQDVALRCDPISGHVSLFWYQQALGQGPEFLTYFQNEAQLDKSGLPSDRFFAERPEGSVSTLKIQRTQQEDSAVYLCASAPGYRYNEQFFGPGTRLTVL.

Only a few counts were recorded for this clone. The chain carries TRBV7-2 and TRBJ2-5; a possible D gene is TRBD2 (6 bases). This CDR3 spans 16 amino acids. Germline values: CDR1 SGHTA, CDR2 FQGNSA. The germline V and J ends were trimmed by 4 bases and 3 bases, with 18 bases remaining between them. The DNA for the CDR3 is TGTGCCAGCAGCTCGTCGGACGGAGGGGTAAAAGAGACCCAGTACTTC. It specifies CASSSSDGGVKETQYF. Filled out from reference TRBV7-2 and TRBJ2-5, the complete variable domain reads GAGVSQSPSNKVTEKGKDVELRCDPISGHTALYWYRQSLGQGLEFLIYFQGNSAPDKSGLPSDRFSAERTGGSVSTLTIQRTQQEDSAVYLCASSSSDGGVKETQYFGPGTRLLVL.

The CDR3 loop reads CASSLWLVEETQYF. Here the CDR3 DNA reads TGTGCCAGCAGCTTATGGCTAGTGGAAGAGACCCAGTACTTC. The V and J genes are TRBV7-9 and TRBJ2-5; no clear D. CDR3 length: 14 residues. The germline CDR1 and CDR2 sequences are SEHNR and FQNEAQ (reference sequence). Trimming removed 2 bases from V and 3 bases from J, with 10 bases in between.

The genes are TRBV11-2 and TRBJ2-5; 11 bases are shared with TRBD2. CDR3 length: 14 residues. Germline V lookup: CDR1 SGHAT, CDR2 FQNNGV. The V and J ends lost 5 bases and 5 bases, in that order; junction bases with no gene match: 4. CDR3 protein: CASSQGLAAETQYF. CDR3 nucleotides: TGTGCCAGCAGCCAGGGACTAGCGGCGGAGACCCAGTACTTC.

This chain uses TRBV11-2 with TRBJ2-6; D remains unclear. V was pared by 4 bases and J by 5 bases, with 6 bases between. The CDR3 totals 13 residues. From germline, CDR1 is SGHAT and CDR2 FQNNGV. CDR3 sequence reads: CASSSLWANVLTF. CDR3 sequence (DNA): TGTGCCAGCAGCTCCCTTTGGGCCAACGTCCTGACTTTC.

V is TRBV4-3 and J is TRBJ2-7; D is unclear. V was cut by 0 bases and J by 2 bases, with 5 bases left in between. Germline CDR1 is LGHNA and CDR2 is YSLEER. The length of the CDR3 is 13 residues. CDR3 sequence (DNA): TGCGCCAGCAGCCAAGATATGACCTACGAGCAGTACTTC. This sequence encodes CASSQDMTYEQYF.

The chain joins TRBV25-1 to TRBJ2-3, with 7 bases matching TRBD1. The trim removed 4 bases at V and 2 bases at J, leaving 6 bases unmatched. CDR1 and CDR2 (germline): MGHDK, SYGVNS. There are 15 residues in the CDR3. In DNA form, the CDR3 reads TGTGCCAGCAGTGCCAAGACAGGGACCACAGATACGCAGTATTTT. Translated, it gives CASSAKTGTTDTQYF.

J is TRBJ2-7 and V is TRBV7-2; possibly TRBD1 for D (6 bases). The CDR3 has 16 residues. The V and J ends lost 5 bases and 0 bases respectively, with 17 bases between them. Germline CDR1 and CDR2: SGHTA and FQGNSA. DNA of the CDR3: TGTGCCAGCAGCACGATCGGACAGCCCTCCTCCTACGAGCAGTACTTC. It is translated as CASSTIGQPSSYEQYF.

This chain connects TRBV30 to TRBJ1-1, with D unresolved. Looked up from germline, CDR1 is GTSNPN and CDR2 is SVGIG (reference sequence). The CDR3 is made up of 16 amino acids. Between the trimmed V and J ends, which lost 1 base and 5 bases, there was a span of 20 bases. The CDR3 DNA sequence: TGTGCCTGGAGTGCGTTCGTGGGGTCCCCGAGGACTGAAGCTTTCTTT. This codes for CAWSAFVGSPRTEAFF.

The genes are TRBV4-3 and TRBJ2-1; D could derive from TRBD1 or TRBD2 (6 bases each). The CDR3 loop spans 21 amino acids. Looked up from germline, CDR1 is LGHNA and CDR2 is YSLEER. Trimming cost V 0 bases and J 1 base, with 25 bases left between them. CDR3 in amino acids: CASSQELVRGGTLPSYNEQFF. In nucleotides, the CDR3 is TGCGCCAGCAGCCAAGAATTGGTACGTGGGGGGACACTTCCATCCTACAATGAGCAGTTCTTC.

CDR3 residues: CASSWQDQPQHF. The CDR3 coding sequence is TGTGCCAGCAGCTGGCAAGATCAGCCCCAGCATTTT. V is TRBV7-2 and J is TRBJ1-5; D is ambiguous. V was trimmed by 4 bases and J by 5 bases, leaving 6 bases between them. Germline-derived CDR1 and CDR2 are SGHTA and FQGNSA. There are 12 residues in the CDR3.

The V call is TRBV4-2, the J call TRBJ2-3; TRBD2 aligns across 11 bases. Trimming took 0 bases from V and 4 from J; bases not matched to a gene: 6. This CDR3 is built from 17 residues. Looked up from germline, CDR1 is LGHNA and CDR2 is YNFKEQ. The CDR3 DNA reads as TGTGCCAGCAGCCAAGATATCACTAGCGGGAGAGCAGATACGCAGTATTTT. Its protein product is CASSQDITSGRADTQYF.

The gene calls are TRBV9 and TRBJ2-3, with 7 nucleotides matching TRBD2. Germline assignment: CDR1 SGDLS and CDR2 YYNGEE. CDR3 length: 16 residues. The J segment lost 1 base and the V segment lost 3 bases, leaving 8 bases of the junction unmatched. CDR3 coding DNA: TGTGCCAGCAGCGCCGTGGGCGGGAGACGCACAGATACGCAGTATTTT. Protein: CASSAVGGRRTDTQYF.